The clone carrying this TCR beta chain was recorded a few times. How the authors handled the data: Counts of nucleated cells, estimated from reference gene primer amplification, were obtained. Profiling relied on immunoSEQ multiplex PCR, and the TCRdb table lists in-frame clones only, not all of them. That table gives V, J and clone size, and the DNA gave D and trimming. Among about 150,000 clones listed, around 88% were seen once. This sample stems from a study of blood T cell repertoires in COVID-19. Study-wide background: Both acute and convalescent COVID-19 samples were obtained from the United States, Italy and Spain. PBMCs, B-cell-depleted T cells, or T cells provided the cDNA or gDNA that made up the material.

CDR1 and CDR2 from the germline V gene are LNHDA and SQIVND (reference sequence). Trimming stripped 4 bases from V and 3 bases from J, with 9 bases between. The CDR3 has 13 residues. This sequence was found in a human donor in a cohort sampled during active COVID-19. Sequencing input: peripheral blood. The chain uses TRBV19 and TRBJ1-1; possible D gene TRBD1, 5 bases. In nucleotides, the CDR3 is TGTGCCAGTAGTAGCGCAGGGTACACTGAAGCTTTCTTT. It codes for CASSSAGYTEAFF.